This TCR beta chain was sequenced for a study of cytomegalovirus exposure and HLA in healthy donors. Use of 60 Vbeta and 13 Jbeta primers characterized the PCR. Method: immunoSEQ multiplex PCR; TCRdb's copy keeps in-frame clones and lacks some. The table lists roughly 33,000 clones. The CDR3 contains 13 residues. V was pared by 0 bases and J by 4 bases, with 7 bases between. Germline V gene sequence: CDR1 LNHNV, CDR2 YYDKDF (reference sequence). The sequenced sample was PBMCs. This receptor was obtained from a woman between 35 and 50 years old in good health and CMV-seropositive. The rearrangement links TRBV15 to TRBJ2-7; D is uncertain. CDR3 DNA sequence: TGTGCCACCAGCAGAGAGACGGAGTACGAGCAGTACTTC. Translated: CATSRETEYEQYF.